The 21 T cell receptor beta chains below come from one sample, sequenced in a study of cytomegalovirus exposure and HLA in healthy donors. The primer mix had 60 Vbeta and 13 Jbeta primers. Profiling relied on immunoSEQ multiplex PCR, and the TCRdb table lists in-frame clones only, not all of them. The repertoire holds about 140,000 clones, 65% to 90% seen once, with 1.2% in the top ten. What was sequenced was PBMCs. The receptors shown here come from a female donor in good health and CMV-seronegative.

The chain links TRBV19 to TRBJ1-3; no clear D. Trimming removed 7 bases at V and 0 bases at J, with 10 bases between. CDR1 and CDR2 from the germline V gene are LNHDA and SQIVND (reference sequence). CDR3 length equals 14 residues. In nucleotides, the CDR3 is TGTGCCAGTACCTGGAGGAGCTCTGGAAACACCATATATTTT. Its translation is CASTWRSSGNTIYF.

The chain has TRBV4-2 and TRBJ1-1; 7 bases fit TRBD1. The CDR3 has 15 amino acids. The germline V gene encodes CDR1 LGHNA and CDR2 YNFKEQ. Unmatched junction bases numbered 3, after V lost 2 bases and J lost 0 bases. The CDR3 here is CASSQSGQLNTEAFF. For the CDR3, the DNA is TGTGCCAGCAGCCAATCGGGACAGTTGAACACTGAAGCTTTCTTT.

The chain links TRBV7-9 to TRBJ2-2; 10 bases fit TRBD1. V lost 3 bases, J lost 4 bases, and 8 bases stayed unmatched. Germline CDR1 and CDR2: SEHNR and FQNEAQ (reference sequence). CDR3 length equals 17 residues. The CDR3 DNA sequence: TGTGCCAGCAGCTTGACCGGGACAGGGGTCGTCACCGGGGAGCTGTTTTTT. This translates into CASSLTGTGVVTGELFF.

The J gene is TRBJ2-2, the V gene TRBV29-1; 8 nucleotides align to TRBD1. Germline CDR1 is SQVTM and CDR2 is ANQGSEA. Trimming at V came to 4 bases and at J to 0 bases, leaving 4 bases not matched to a gene. The CDR3 totals 15 residues. The CDR3 DNA reads TGCAGCGTTGCCCCGGGACAGGCGAACACCGGGGAGCTGTTTTTT. This sequence encodes CSVAPGQANTGELFF.

This clone has only a few counts. This chain joins TRBV28 and TRBJ2-7; a weak D match, TRBD1 (6 bases). The CDR3 length is 16 residues. CDR1 and CDR2 (germline): MDHEN, SYDVKM. Trimming removed 2 bases from V and 3 bases from J, with 17 bases in between. The CDR3, as DNA: TGTGCCAGCAGTTTAATCCATGGGGGCAGGGACTACGAGCAGTACTTC. Translation gives CASSLIHGGRDYEQYF.

This rearrangement joins TRBV28 to TRBJ1-5; D unclear. In germline, CDR1 is MDHEN, CDR2 SYDVKM. The V end lost 3 bases, the J end lost 3 bases, and 12 bases lay between the germline ends. CDR3 size: 15 residues. The CDR3 coding sequence is TGTGCCAGCAGTTTCCGTAGCAACCACAATCAGCCCCAGCATTTT. It translates to CASSFRSNHNQPQHF.

This clone was recorded only once. The chain combines TRBV4-2 with TRBJ2-7, with 8 positions matching TRBD2. Germline V gene lookup returns CDR1 LGHNA and CDR2 YNFKEQ. The CDR3 runs to 15 residues. V lost 4 bases, J lost 6 bases, and 11 bases stayed unmatched. The CDR3, as DNA: TGTGCCAGCAGCCCTCCGGGAAGCGGGAGTGTCGAGCAGTACTTC. Protein product: CASSPPGSGSVEQYF.

V usage is TRBV27 and J usage is TRBJ2-3; D possibly corresponds to TRBD2 (5 bases). CDR1 and CDR2 (germline): MNHEY, SMNVEV (reference sequence). This CDR3 has 14 amino acids. Trimming took 10 bases from V and 0 from J, leaving 14 bases between them. CDR3 sequence (DNA): TGTGCCACCAGGCTAGCCCTAAGCACAGATACGCAGTATTTT. This translates into CATRLALSTDTQYF.

The chain joins TRBV4-1 to TRBJ1-5; 7 nucleotides agree with TRBD1. CDR3 length: 18 amino acids. The germline gives CDR1 MGHRA, CDR2 YSYEKL. Losses at the gene ends were 4 bases for V and 0 bases for J; bases not matched to a gene: 12. The CDR3 region is CASSRDGGGLNSNQPQHF. The CDR3 nucleotides are TGCGCCAGCAGCCGCGACGGAGGGGGCCTCAATAGCAATCAGCCCCAGCATTTT.

The V call is TRBV6-6, the J call TRBJ2-3, with 7 bases aligning to TRBD2. This CDR3 contains 13 residues. The ends lost 4 bases at V and 6 bases at J; junction bases unmatched: 4. CDR1 and CDR2 (germline): MNHNY, SVGAGI (reference sequence). The DNA for the CDR3 is TGTGCCAGCAGTTTAGGGGACTACGATACGCAGTATTTT. Translated: CASSLGDYDTQYF.

This clone appeared once. The V and J genes are TRBV30 and TRBJ2-5; D is perhaps TRBD2 (6 bases). Deletions cut 2 bases from V and 5 bases from J, with 9 bases between. This CDR3 contains 12 residues. Germline loops: CDR1 GTSNPN, CDR2 SVGIG (reference sequence). CDR3 coding DNA: TGTGCCTGGAGTCCAGGGAGGGAGACCCAGTACTTC. It codes for CAWSPGRETQYF.

The chain links TRBV4-1 to TRBJ2-1; TRBD2 aligns across 14 bases. CDR1 and CDR2 from the germline V gene are MGHRA and YSYEKL. The CDR3 consists of 15 residues. The V gene end was trimmed by 5 bases and the J gene end by 5 bases; junction bases not matched to a gene: 2. CDR3: CASSGGLAGDNEQFF. CDR3 bases: TGCGCCAGCAGCGGGGGACTAGCGGGAGACAATGAGCAGTTCTTC.

This chain joins TRBV2 and TRBJ2-7; 7 bases are shared with TRBD1. The CDR3 consists of 14 residues. Per the germline V gene, CDR1 is SNHLY and CDR2 is FYNNEI. V was pared by 7 bases and J by 3 bases, with 9 bases of the junction left unmatched. This chain's CDR3 is CASKSGQSIYEQYF. DNA of the CDR3: TGTGCCAGCAAATCGGGACAGTCCATCTACGAGCAGTACTTC.

The chain recombines TRBV7-3 with TRBJ2-2; D is ambiguous. CDR1 SGHTA and CDR2 FQGTGA come from the germline V gene. The CDR3 contains 18 residues. Trimming cost V 5 bases and J 4 bases, with 23 bases left between them. CDR3 nucleotide sequence: TGTGCCAGCAGCCCAGACCTTTCCCCGGCACAGTTCACCGGGGAGCTGTTTTTT. It yields the protein CASSPDLSPAQFTGELFF.

The chain combines TRBV7-9 with TRBJ2-6; D unresolved. The V end lost 3 bases, the J end lost 0 bases, and 3 bases lay between the germline ends. CDR1 is SEHNR and CDR2 is FQNEAQ in the germline V gene (reference sequence). This CDR3 is 14 amino acids long. The CDR3 loop is CASSFSSGANVLTF. CDR3 nucleotide sequence: TGTGCCAGCAGCTTTAGCTCTGGGGCCAACGTCCTGACTTTC.

The rearrangement uses TRBV27 and TRBJ2-1; 10 bases are a match to TRBD2. The CDR3 extends over 16 amino acids. The V and J ends lost 0 bases and 4 bases, in that order; junction bases with no gene match: 3. CDR1 MNHEY and CDR2 SMNVEV come from the germline V gene (reference sequence). CDR3 sequence reads: CASSLSTSGDYNEQFF. As DNA, the CDR3 is TGTGCCAGCAGTTTATCCACTAGCGGGGATTACAATGAGCAGTTCTTC.

The V and J genes are TRBV9 and TRBJ1-1; D not certain. Germline CDR1 SGDLS, CDR2 YYNGEE. The CDR3 loop spans 12 amino acids. Trimming removed 4 bases from V and 8 bases from J, with 12 bases in between. The DNA for the CDR3 is TGTGCCAGCAGCCCGGGAGGCGCCGAAGCTTTCTTT. Translation: CASSPGGAEAFF.

This chain links TRBV5-4 with TRBJ2-7; possible D gene TRBD1, 5 bases. V was shortened by 4 bases and J by 5 bases, with 16 bases between the two germline ends. Germline CDR1 SGHNT, CDR2 YYREEE (reference sequence). The CDR3 is made up of 14 amino acids. The DNA of the CDR3 is TGTGCCAGCAGCGTTGTCCAGGGTTCCCACGAGCAGTACTTC. Translating gives CASSVVQGSHEQYF.

The chain has TRBV9 and TRBJ2-1; 9 bases line up with TRBD2. J lost 5 bases, V lost 2 bases, and 5 bases had no gene match. From germline, CDR1 is SGDLS and CDR2 YYNGEE. The CDR3 is 15 amino acids. The CDR3 nucleotides read TGTGCCAGCAGCGTTAGCGGGAGCCACCACAATGAGCAGTTCTTC. Amino acids: CASSVSGSHHNEQFF. The full variable domain, rest sourced from reference TRBV9 and TRBJ2-1, is DSGVTQTPKHLITATGQRVTLRCSPRSGDLSVYWYQQSLDQGLQFLIQYYNGEERAKGNILERFSAQQFPDLHSELNLSSLELGDSALYFCASSVSGSHHNEQFFGPGTRLTVL.

This clone was found once. V and J are TRBV29-1 and TRBJ2-1; 8 nucleotides align to TRBD2. From germline, CDR1 is SQVTM and CDR2 ANQGSEA. Trimming cost V 6 bases and J 6 bases; bases outside gene matches: 4. The CDR3 totals 12 residues. CDR3 sequence: CSVGGLANEQFF. The DNA of the CDR3 is TGCAGCGTCGGCGGACTAGCCAATGAGCAGTTCTTC.

A remark on this clone: Compared with germline, one end of the junction differs, possibly owing to a read error. The rearrangement uses TRBV19 and TRBJ1-1; TRBD1 is a possible D gene (6 bases). The CDR3 covers 14 residues. Germline CDR1 is LNHDA and CDR2 is SQIVND (reference sequence). CDR3 DNA: TGTGCCAGTAGTGTAGACCAGGGGCCCACTGAAGCTTTCTTT. Translating it yields CASSVDQGPTEAFF.